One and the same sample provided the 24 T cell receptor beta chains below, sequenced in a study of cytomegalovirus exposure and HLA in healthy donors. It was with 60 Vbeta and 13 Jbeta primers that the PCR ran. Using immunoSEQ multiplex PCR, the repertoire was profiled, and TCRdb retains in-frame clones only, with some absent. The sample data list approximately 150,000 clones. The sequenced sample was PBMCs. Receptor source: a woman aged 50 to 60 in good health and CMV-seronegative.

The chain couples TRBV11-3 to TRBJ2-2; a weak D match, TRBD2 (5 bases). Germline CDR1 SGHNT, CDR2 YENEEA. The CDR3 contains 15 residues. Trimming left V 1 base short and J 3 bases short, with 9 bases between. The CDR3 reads CASSLGGRYTGELFF. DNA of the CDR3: TGTGCCAGCAGCTTAGGAGGGCGGTACACCGGGGAGCTGTTTTTT. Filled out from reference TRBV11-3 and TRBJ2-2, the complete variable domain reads EAGVVQSPRYKIIEKKQPVAFWCNPISGHNTLYWYLQNLGQGPELLIRYENEEAVDDSQLPKDRFSAERLKGVDSTLKIQPAELGDSAVYLCASSLGGRYTGELFFGEGSRLTVL.

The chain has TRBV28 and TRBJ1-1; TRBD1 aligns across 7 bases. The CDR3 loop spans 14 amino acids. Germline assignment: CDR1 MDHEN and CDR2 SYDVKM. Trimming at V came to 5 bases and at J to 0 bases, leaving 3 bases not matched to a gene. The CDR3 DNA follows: TGTGCCAGCAGTCCAGGGGGTCTGAACACTGAAGCTTTCTTT. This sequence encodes CASSPGGLNTEAFF.

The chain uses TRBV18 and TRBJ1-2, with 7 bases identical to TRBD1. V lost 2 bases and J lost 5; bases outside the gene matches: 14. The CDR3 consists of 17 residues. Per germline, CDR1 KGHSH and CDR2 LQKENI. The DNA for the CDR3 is TGTGCCAGCTCACCAAGTACTCGCGACAGGGTGGGGTATGGCTACACCTTC. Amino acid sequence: CASSPSTRDRVGYGYTF.

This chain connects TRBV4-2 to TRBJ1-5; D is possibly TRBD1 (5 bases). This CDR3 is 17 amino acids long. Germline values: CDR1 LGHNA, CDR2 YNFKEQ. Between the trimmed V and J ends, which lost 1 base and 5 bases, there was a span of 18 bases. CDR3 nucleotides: TGTGCCAGCAGCCAAGTAGTAGGACACGCGATCTATCAGCCCCAGCATTTT. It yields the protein CASSQVVGHAIYQPQHF.

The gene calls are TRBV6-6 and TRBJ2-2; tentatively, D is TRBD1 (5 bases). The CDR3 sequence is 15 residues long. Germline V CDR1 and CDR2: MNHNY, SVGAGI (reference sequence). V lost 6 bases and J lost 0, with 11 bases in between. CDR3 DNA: TGTGCCAGCAGAACCCAGGGTACGAACACCGGGGAGCTGTTTTTT. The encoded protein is CASRTQGTNTGELFF.

The CDR3 DNA sequence: TGCGCCAGCAACTTCTCAGGGGGCAACCCGATTTATGCAACTAATGAAAAACTGTTTTTT. Its translation: CASNFSGGNPIYATNEKLFF. This rearrangement joins TRBV5-1 to TRBJ1-4; TRBD1 aligns across 8 bases. The germline V gene encodes CDR1 SGHRS and CDR2 YFSETQ. This CDR3 is built from 20 residues. V gave up 6 bases and J gave up 0 bases; unmatched junction bases: 19.

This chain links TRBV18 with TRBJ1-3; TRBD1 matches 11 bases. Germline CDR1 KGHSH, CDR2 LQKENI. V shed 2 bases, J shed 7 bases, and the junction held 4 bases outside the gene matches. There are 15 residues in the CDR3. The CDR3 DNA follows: TGTGCCAGCTCACCATCGGGACAGGGGGACAACACCATATATTTT. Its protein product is CASSPSGQGDNTIYF.

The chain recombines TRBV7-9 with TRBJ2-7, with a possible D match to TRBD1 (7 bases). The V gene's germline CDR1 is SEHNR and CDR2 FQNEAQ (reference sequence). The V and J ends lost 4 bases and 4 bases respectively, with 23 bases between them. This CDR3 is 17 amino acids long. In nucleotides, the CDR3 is TGTGCCAGCAGCTCCGGCAAAGCTCGGCAGGGGGGATACGAGCAGTACTTC. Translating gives CASSSGKARQGGYEQYF.

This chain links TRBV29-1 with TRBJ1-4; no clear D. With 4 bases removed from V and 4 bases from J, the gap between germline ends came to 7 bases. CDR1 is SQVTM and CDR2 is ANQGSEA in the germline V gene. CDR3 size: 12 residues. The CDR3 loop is CSVGQYNEKLFF. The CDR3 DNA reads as TGCAGCGTTGGCCAGTATAATGAAAAACTGTTTTTT.

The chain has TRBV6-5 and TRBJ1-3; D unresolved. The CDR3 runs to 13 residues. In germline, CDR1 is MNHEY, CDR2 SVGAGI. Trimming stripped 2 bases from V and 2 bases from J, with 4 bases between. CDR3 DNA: TGTGCCAGCAGTTACCCAGCTGGAAACACCATATATTTT. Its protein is CASSYPAGNTIYF.

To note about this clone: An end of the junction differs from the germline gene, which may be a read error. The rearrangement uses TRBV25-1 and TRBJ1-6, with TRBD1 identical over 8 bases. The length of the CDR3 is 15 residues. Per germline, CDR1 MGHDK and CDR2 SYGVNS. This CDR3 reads CASSEQGAYNSPLHF. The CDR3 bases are TGTGCCAGCAGTGAACAGGGGGCCTACAATTCACCCCTCCACTTT.

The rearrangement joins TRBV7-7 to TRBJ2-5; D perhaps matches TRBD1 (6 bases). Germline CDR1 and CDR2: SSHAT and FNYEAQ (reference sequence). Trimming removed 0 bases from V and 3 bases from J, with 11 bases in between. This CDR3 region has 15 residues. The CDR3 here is CASSLAGAGEETQYF. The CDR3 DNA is TGTGCCAGCAGCTTAGCGGGTGCAGGGGAAGAGACCCAGTACTTC. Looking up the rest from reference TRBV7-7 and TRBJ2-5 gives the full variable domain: GAGVSQSPRYKVTKRGQDVTLRCDPISSHATLYWYQQALGQGPEFLTYFNYEAQPDKSGLPSDRFSAERPEGSISTLTIQRTEQRDSAMYRCASSLAGAGEETQYFGPGTRLLVL.

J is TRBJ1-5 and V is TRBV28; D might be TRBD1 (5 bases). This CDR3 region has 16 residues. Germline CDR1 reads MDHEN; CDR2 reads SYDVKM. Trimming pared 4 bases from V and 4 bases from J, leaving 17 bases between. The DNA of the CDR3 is TGTGCCAGCAGTTCCCTAGGAAGGGGTTCAAATCAGCCCCAGCATTTT. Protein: CASSSLGRGSNQPQHF.

The CDR3 loop reads CASSDLGLADEQFF. The CDR3 DNA follows: TGTGCCAGCAGCGACCTAGGATTAGCAGATGAGCAGTTCTTC. V and J are TRBV2 and TRBJ2-1; D remains ambiguous. The germline V and J ends were trimmed by 6 bases and 8 bases, with 17 bases remaining between them. CDR1 and CDR2 (germline): SNHLY, FYNNEI. The CDR3 covers 14 residues.

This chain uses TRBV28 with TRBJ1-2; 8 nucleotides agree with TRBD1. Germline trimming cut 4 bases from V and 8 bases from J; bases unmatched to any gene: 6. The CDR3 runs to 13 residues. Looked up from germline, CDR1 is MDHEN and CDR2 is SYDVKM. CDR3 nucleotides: TGTGCCAGCAGTTGGGACAGGTGGACGGGCTACACCTTC. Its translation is CASSWDRWTGYTF.

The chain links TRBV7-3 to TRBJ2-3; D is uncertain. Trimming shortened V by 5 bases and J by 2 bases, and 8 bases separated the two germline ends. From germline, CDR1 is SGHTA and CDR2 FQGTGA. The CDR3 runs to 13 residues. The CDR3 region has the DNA TGTGCCAGCAGCGTAGAATTCACAGATACGCAGTATTTT. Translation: CASSVEFTDTQYF.

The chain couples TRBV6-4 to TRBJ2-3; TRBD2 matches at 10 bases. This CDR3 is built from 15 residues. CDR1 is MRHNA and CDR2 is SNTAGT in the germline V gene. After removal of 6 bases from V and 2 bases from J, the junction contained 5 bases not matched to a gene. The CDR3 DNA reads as TGTGCCAGCAGAGAGAGCGGGAGGGCCACAGATACGCAGTATTTT. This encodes CASRESGRATDTQYF.

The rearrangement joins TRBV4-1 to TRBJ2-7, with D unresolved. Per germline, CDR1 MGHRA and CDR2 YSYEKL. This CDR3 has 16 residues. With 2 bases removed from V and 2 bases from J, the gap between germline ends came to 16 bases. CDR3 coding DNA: TGCGCCAGCAGCCAAAACCGTCTCGAGCCTACCTACGAGCAGTACTTC. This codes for CASSQNRLEPTYEQYF.

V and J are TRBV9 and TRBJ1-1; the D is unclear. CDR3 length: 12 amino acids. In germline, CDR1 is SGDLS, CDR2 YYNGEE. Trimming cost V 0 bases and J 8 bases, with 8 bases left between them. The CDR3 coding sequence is TGTGCCAGCAGCGTAGGGACGGGGGAAGCTTTCTTT. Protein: CASSVGTGEAFF.

This chain's CDR3 is CASSLHRTSSNQPQHF. For the CDR3, the DNA is TGTGCCAGCAGTCTCCATCGGACAAGTAGCAATCAGCCCCAGCATTTT. The chain couples TRBV28 to TRBJ1-5; D possibly corresponds to TRBD1 (5 bases). The V gene lost 5 bases and the J gene lost 0 bases, with 14 bases spanning the gap. This CDR3 is built from 16 residues. Germline V gene data show CDR1 as MDHEN and CDR2 as SYDVKM.

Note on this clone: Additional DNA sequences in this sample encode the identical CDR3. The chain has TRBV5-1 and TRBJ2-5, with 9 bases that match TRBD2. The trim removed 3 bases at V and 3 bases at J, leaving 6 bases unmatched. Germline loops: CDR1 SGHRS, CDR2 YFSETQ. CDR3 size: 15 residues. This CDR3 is CASSSSGIPEETQYF. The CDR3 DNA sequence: TGCGCCAGCAGCTCTAGCGGGATACCGGAAGAGACCCAGTACTTC.

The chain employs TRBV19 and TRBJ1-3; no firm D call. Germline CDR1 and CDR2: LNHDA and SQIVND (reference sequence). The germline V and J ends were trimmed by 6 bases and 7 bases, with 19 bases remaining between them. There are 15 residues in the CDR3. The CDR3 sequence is CASRSRALAGNTIYF. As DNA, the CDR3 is TGTGCCAGTAGATCACGGGCCCTAGCCGGGAACACCATATATTTT. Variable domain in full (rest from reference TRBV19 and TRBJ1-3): DGGITQSPKYLFRKEGQNVTLSCEQNLNHDAMYWYRQDPGQGLRLIYYSQIVNDFQKGDIAEGYSVSREKKESFPLTVTSAQKNPTAFYLCASRSRALAGNTIYFGEGSWLTVV.

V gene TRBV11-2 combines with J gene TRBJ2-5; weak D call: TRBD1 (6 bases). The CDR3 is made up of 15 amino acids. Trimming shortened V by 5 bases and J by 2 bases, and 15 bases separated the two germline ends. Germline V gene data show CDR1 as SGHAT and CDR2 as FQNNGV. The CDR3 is CASSKRDTYQETQYF. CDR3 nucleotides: TGTGCCAGCAGCAAACGGGACACCTATCAAGAGACCCAGTACTTC. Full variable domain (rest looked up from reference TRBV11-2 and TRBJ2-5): EAGVAQSPRYKIIEKRQSVAFWCNPISGHATLYWYQQILGQGPKLLIQFQNNGVVDDSQLPKDRFSAERLKGVDSTLKIQPAKLEDSAVYLCASSKRDTYQETQYFGPGTRLLVL.

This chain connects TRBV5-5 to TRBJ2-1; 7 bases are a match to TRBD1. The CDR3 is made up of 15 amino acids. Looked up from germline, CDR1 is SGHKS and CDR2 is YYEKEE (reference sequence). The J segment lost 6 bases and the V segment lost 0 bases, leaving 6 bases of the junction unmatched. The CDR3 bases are TGTGCCAGCAGCTTGGAAGGGGGCGATAGCAATGAGCAGTTCTTC. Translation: CASSLEGGDSNEQFF.